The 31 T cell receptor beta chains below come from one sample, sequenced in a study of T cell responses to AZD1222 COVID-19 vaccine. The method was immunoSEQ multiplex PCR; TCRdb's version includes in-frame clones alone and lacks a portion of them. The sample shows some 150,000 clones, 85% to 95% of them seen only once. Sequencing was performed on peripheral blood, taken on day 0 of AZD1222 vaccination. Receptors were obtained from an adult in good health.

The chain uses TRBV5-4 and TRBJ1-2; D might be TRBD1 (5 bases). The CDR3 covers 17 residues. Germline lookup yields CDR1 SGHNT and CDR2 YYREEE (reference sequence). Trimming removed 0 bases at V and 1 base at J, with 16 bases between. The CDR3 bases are TGTGCCAGCAGCTTGGATGCCAGAGGGGCTGGTAACTATGGCTACACCTTC. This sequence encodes CASSLDARGAGNYGYTF. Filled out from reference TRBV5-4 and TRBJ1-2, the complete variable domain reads ETGVTQSPTHLIKTRGQQVTLRCSSQSGHNTVSWYQQALGQGPQFIFQYYREEENGRGNFPPRFSGLQFPNYSSELNVNALELDDSALYLCASSLDARGAGNYGYTFGSGTRLTVV.

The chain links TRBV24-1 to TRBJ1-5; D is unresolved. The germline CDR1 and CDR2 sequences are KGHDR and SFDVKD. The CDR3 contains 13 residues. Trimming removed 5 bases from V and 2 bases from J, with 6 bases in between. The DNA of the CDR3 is TGTGCCACCAGTGGGTCGGGCAATCAGCCCCAGCATTTT. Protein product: CATSGSGNQPQHF.

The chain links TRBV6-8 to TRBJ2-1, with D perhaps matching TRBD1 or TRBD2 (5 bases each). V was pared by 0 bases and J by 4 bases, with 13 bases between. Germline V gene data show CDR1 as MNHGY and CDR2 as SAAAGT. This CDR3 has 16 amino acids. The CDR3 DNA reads TGTGCCAGCAGTTACTCGGGCGGCTGGGGGTACAATGAGCAGTTCTTC. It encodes CASSYSGGWGYNEQFF.

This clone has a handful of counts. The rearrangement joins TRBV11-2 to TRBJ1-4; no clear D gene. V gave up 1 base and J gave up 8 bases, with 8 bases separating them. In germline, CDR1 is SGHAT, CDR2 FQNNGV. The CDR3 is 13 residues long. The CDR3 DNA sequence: TGTGCCAGCAGCTTAGGGGATACGGAAAAACTGTTTTTT. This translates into CASSLGDTEKLFF.

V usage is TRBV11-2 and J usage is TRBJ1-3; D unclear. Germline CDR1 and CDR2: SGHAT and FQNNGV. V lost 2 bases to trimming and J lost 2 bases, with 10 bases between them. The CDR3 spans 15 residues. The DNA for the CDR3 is TGTGCCAGCAGCTTAATAAGGCCCCCTGGAAACACCATATATTTT. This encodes CASSLIRPPGNTIYF.

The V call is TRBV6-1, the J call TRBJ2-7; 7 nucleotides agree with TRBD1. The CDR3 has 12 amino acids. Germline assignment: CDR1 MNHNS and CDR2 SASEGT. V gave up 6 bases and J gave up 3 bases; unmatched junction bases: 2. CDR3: CASSRDSYEQYF. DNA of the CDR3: TGTGCCAGCAGCCGGGACAGCTACGAGCAGTACTTC.

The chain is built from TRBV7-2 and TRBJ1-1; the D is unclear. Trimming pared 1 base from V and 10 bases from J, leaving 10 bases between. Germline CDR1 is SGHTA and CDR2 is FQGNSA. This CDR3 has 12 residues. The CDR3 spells CASSLVERVAFF. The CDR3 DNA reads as TGTGCCAGCAGCTTAGTGGAGAGAGTAGCTTTCTTT.

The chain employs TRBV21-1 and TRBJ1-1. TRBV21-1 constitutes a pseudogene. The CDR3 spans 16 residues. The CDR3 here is CASSKVEGNLNTEAFF. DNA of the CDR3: TGTGCCAGCAGCAAAGTGGAGGGGAACCTGAACACTGAAGCTTTCTTT.

CDR3 DNA sequence: TGTGCCAGCAGTGAGGGCGGGAGGGCCTCCTACGAGCAGTACTTC. This sequence encodes CASSEGGRASYEQYF. The chain has TRBV25-1 and TRBJ2-7; 9 positions match TRBD2. The CDR3 is made up of 15 amino acids. Looked up from germline, CDR1 is MGHDK and CDR2 is SYGVNS. V dropped 3 bases and J dropped 0; count of bases not matched to a gene: 3.

The CDR3, as DNA: TGTGCCAGCAGTTTACCACAGGGGGCTGGGGAAAAACTGTTTTTT. It specifies CASSLPQGAGEKLFF. The V and J genes are TRBV28 and TRBJ1-4, with 9 bases fitting TRBD1. Germline CDR1 and CDR2: MDHEN and SYDVKM. Trimming cost V 2 bases and J 8 bases; bases outside gene matches: 6. The CDR3 is 15 residues long.

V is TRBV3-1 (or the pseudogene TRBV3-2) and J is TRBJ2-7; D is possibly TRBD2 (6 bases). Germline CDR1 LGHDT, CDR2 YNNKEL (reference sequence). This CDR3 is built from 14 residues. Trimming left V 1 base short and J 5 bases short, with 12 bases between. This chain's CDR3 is CASSQALLANEQYF. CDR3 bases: TGTGCCAGCAGCCAAGCGTTACTAGCTAACGAGCAGTACTTC.

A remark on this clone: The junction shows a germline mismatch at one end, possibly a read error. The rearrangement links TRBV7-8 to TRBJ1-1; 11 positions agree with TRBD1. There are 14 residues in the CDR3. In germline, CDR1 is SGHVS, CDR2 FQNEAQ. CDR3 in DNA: TGTGCCAGCAGCCCGGGACAGGGGGGCCCTGAAACTTTCTTT. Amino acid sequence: CASSPGQGGPETFF. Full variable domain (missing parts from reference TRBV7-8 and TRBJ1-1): GAGVSQSPRYKVAKRGQDVALRCDPISGHVSLFWYQQALGQGPEFLTYFQNEAQLDKSGLPSDRFFAERPEGSVSTLKIQRTQQEDSAVYLCASSPGQGGPETFFGQGTRLTVV.

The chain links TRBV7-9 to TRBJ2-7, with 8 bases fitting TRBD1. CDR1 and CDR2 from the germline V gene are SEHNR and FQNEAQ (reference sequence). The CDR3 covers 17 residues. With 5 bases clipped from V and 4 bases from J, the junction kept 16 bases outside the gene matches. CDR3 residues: CASSPHGRTGRRYEQYF. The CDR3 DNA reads TGTGCCAGCAGCCCACACGGCAGGACAGGGAGGAGGTACGAGCAGTACTTC.

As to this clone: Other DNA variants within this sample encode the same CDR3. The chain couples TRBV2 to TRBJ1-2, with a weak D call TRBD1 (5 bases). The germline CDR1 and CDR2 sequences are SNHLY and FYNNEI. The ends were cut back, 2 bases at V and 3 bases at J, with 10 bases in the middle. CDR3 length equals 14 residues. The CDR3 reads CASSERGGDYGYTF. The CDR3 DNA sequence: TGTGCCAGCAGTGAAAGGGGCGGCGACTATGGCTACACCTTC.

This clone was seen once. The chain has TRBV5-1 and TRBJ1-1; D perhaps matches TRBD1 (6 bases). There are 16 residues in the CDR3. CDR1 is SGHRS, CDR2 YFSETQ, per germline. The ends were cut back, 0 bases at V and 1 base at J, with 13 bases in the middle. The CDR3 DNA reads TGCGCCAGCAGCTTGGTCGCCGGGACACCGAACACTGAAGCTTTCTTT. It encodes CASSLVAGTPNTEAFF.

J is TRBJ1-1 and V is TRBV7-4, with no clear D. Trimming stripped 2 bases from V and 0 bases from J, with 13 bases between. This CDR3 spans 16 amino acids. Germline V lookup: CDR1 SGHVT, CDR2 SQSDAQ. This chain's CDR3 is CASSLLRESMNTEAFF. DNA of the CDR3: TGTGCCAGCAGCTTATTGAGGGAAAGCATGAACACTGAAGCTTTCTTT.

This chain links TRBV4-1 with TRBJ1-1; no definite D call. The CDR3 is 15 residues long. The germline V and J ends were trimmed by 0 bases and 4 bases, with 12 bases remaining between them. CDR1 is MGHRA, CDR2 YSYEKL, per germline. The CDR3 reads CASSQDGLGGTEAFF. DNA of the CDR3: TGCGCCAGCAGCCAAGATGGACTAGGAGGCACTGAAGCTTTCTTT.

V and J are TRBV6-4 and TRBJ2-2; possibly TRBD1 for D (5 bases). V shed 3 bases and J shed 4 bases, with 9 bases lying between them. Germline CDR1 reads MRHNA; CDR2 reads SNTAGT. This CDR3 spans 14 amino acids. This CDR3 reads CASSEGVGTGELFF. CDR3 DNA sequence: TGTGCCAGCAGTGAAGGGGTCGGCACCGGGGAGCTGTTTTTT.

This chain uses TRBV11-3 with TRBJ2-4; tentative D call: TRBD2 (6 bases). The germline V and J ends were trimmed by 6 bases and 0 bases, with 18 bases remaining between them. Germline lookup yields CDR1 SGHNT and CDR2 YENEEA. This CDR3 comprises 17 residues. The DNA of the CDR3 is TGTGCCAGCAGATTCTTCGCGGGACGGCTAGCCAAAAACATTCAGTACTTC. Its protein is CASRFFAGRLAKNIQYF.

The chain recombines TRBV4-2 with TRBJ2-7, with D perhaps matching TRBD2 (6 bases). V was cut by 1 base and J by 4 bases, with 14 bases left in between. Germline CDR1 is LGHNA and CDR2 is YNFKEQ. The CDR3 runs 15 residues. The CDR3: CASSQAWDSVYEQYF. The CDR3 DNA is TGTGCCAGCAGCCAAGCCTGGGACTCGGTGTACGAGCAGTACTTC.

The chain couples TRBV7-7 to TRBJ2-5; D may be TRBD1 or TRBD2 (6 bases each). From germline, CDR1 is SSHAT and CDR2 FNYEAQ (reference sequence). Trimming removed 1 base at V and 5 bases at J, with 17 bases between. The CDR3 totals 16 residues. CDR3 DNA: TGTGCCAGCAGCTTAGGGGGGCGGGGCCGAGGGGAGACCCAGTACTTC. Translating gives CASSLGGRGRGETQYF.

For the CDR3, the DNA is TGTGCCAGCAGCACCCGGGGGAGGGGCACAGATACGCAGTATTTT. Amino acids: CASSTRGRGTDTQYF. V gene TRBV3-1 (or the pseudogene TRBV3-2) combines with J gene TRBJ2-3; 7 nucleotides align to TRBD2. Germline V lookup: CDR1 LGHDT, CDR2 YNNKEL (reference sequence). The CDR3 spans 15 residues. The V gene end was trimmed by 5 bases and the J gene end by 1 base; junction bases not matched to a gene: 6.

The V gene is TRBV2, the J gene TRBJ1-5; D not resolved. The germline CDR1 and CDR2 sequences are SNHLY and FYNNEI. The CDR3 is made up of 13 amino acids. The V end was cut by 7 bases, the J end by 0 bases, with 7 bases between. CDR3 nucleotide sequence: TGTGCCAGCACGAGGATTAGCAATCAGCCCCAGCATTTT. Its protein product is CASTRISNQPQHF. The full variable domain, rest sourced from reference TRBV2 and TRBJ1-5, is EPEVTQTPSHQVTQMGQEVILRCVPISNHLYFYWYRQILGQKVEFLVSFYNNEISEKSEIFDDQFSVERPDGSNFTLKIRSTKLEDSAMYFCASTRISNQPQHFGDGTRLSIL.

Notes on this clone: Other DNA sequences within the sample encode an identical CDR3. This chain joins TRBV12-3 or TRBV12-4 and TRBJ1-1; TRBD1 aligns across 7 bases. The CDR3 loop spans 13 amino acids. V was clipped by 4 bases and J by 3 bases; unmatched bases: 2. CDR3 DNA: TGTGCCAGCAGTTCGGGACAGTACACTGAAGCTTTCTTT. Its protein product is CASSSGQYTEAFF.

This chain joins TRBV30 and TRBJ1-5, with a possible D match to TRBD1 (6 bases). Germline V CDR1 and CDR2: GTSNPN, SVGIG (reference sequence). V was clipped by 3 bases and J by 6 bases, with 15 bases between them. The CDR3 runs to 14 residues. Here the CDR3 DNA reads TGTGCCTGGAGCCTACAGGGATTGGGTCAGCCCCAGCATTTT. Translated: CAWSLQGLGQPQHF.

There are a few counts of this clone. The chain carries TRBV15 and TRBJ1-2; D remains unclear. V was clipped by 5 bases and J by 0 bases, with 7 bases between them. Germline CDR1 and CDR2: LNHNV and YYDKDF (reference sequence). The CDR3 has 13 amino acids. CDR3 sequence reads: CATSDGSNYGYTF. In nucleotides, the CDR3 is TGTGCCACCAGCGACGGGTCTAACTATGGCTACACCTTC.

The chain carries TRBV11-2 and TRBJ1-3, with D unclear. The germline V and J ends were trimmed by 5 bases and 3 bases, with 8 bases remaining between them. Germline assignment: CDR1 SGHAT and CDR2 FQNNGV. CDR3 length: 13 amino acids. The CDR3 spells CASSPTSGNTIYF. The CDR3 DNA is TGTGCCAGCAGCCCCACCAGTGGAAACACCATATATTTT.

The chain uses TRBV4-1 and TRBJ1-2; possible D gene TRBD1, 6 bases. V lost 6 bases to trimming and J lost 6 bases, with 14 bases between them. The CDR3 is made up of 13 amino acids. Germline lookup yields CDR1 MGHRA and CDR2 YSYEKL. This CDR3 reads CASSLVGADGYTF. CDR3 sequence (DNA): TGCGCCAGCAGTCTGGTGGGGGCCGATGGCTACACCTTC.

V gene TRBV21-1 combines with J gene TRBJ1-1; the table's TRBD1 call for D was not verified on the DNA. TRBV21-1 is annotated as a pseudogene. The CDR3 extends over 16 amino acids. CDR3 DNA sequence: TGTGCCAGCAGCAAAAAAGACCTCTCAGGGCGCACTGAAGCTTTCTTT. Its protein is CASSKKDLSGRTEAFF.

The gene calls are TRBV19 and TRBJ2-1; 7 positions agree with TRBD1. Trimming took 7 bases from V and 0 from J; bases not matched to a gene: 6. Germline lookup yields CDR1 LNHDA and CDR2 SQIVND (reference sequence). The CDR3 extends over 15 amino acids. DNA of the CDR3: TGTGCCAGTAAGGTGGACAGGAGCTCCTACAATGAGCAGTTCTTC. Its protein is CASKVDRSSYNEQFF.

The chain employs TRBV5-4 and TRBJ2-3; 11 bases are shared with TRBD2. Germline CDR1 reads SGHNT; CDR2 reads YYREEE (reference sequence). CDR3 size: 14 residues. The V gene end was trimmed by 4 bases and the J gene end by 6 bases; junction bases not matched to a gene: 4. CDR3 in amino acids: CASSTRLAGDTQYF. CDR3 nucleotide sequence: TGTGCCAGCAGCACCCGACTAGCGGGGGATACGCAGTATTTT.